The 17 T cell receptor beta chains below were found in one sample sequenced in a study of radiotherapy plus CTLA-4 blockade in lung cancer. Libraries were prepared by immunoSEQ multiplex PCR; TCRdb keeps only in-frame clonotypes and omits some of them. This sample has around 100,000 clones, with approximately 77% found just once. Sample: peripheral blood, taken from a patient treated with radiotherapy plus ipilimumab. These receptors all come from a human donor with non-small cell lung cancer that progressed on radiotherapy plus ipilimumab. Some clones in this sample may be carry-over from other donors' samples.

The rearrangement joins TRBV7-2 to TRBJ2-3; D is unresolved. Germline V gene data show CDR1 as SGHTA and CDR2 as FQGNSA. V was cut by 0 bases and J by 4 bases, with 11 bases left in between. The CDR3 is 15 residues long. The CDR3 region is CASSLAGFGADTQYF. Here the CDR3 DNA reads TGTGCCAGCAGCTTAGCTGGGTTTGGCGCAGATACGCAGTATTTT. The variable domain in full, with the rest retrieved from reference TRBV7-2 and TRBJ2-3, is GAGVSQSPSNKVTEKGKDVELRCDPISGHTALYWYRQSLGQGLEFLIYFQGNSAPDKSGLPSDRFSAERTGGSVSTLTIQRTQQEDSAVYLCASSLAGFGADTQYFGPGTRLTVL.

The CDR3 DNA follows: TGTGCCAGCAGTGACCCGACAGGGTCAGATACGCAGTATTTT. Amino acid sequence: CASSDPTGSDTQYF. The chain employs TRBV6-4 and TRBJ2-3; the match to TRBD1 covers 7 bases. Trimming removed 2 bases from V and 4 bases from J; junction bases left unmatched: 3. Germline CDR1 reads MRHNA; CDR2 reads SNTAGT. This CDR3 has 14 amino acids.

In this sample, this clone turned up a few times. At one of its ends the junction is not consistent with the germline gene, which may arise from a read error. Distinct nucleotide sequences in the sample also encode this CDR3. The V call is TRBV4-1, the J call TRBJ2-3, with 16 bases matching TRBD2. CDR1 is MGHRA and CDR2 is YSYEKL in the germline V gene. The CDR3 spans 16 residues. CDR3 coding DNA: TGTGCCAGCAGCCAAGGGACTAGCGGGGGGGCCGATACGCAGTATTTT. Amino acid sequence: CASSQGTSGGADTQYF.

CDR3 coding DNA: TGTGCCAGCAGCGACCTAGCGGGGTACACCGGGGAGCTGTTTTTT. It codes for CASSDLAGYTGELFF. The chain joins TRBV7-2 to TRBJ2-2; 9 bases are shared with TRBD2. The CDR3 has 15 amino acids. Trimming at V came to 5 bases and at J to 3 bases, leaving 4 bases not matched to a gene. The germline V gene encodes CDR1 SGHTA and CDR2 FQGNSA.

This chain uses TRBV6-1 with TRBJ2-7; 8 nucleotides line up with TRBD2. CDR1 and CDR2 (germline): MNHNS, SASEGT. The CDR3 has 14 residues. V was pared by 4 bases and J by 0 bases, with 2 bases of the junction left unmatched. In DNA, the CDR3 is TGTGCCAGCAGTGCCGGGGGGGCCTCCTACGAGCAGTACTTC. Amino acids: CASSAGGASYEQYF.

The J gene is TRBJ1-5, the V gene TRBV10-3; TRBD1 aligns across 8 bases. The germline CDR1 and CDR2 sequences are ENHRY and SYGVKD. The junction had 4 bases not matched to a gene; V was cut back by 5 bases and J by 1 base. This CDR3 has 15 residues. CDR3 in amino acids: CAISKTGESNQPQHF. The CDR3 DNA reads as TGTGCCATCAGTAAGACAGGGGAGAGCAATCAGCCCCAGCATTTT.

The chain carries TRBV29-1 and TRBJ2-5; D remains ambiguous. The V gene lost 4 bases and the J gene lost 5 bases, with 23 bases spanning the gap. CDR1 and CDR2 (germline): SQVTM, ANQGSEA. The CDR3 runs to 16 residues. CDR3 DNA sequence: TGCAGCGTTGCCCTGGGCAGGACCGATTTTTTGGAGACCCAGTACTTC. It translates to CSVALGRTDFLETQYF.

This sequence joins TRBV6-1 and TRBJ2-3, with 9 bases matching TRBD1. The CDR3 length is 14 residues. In germline, CDR1 is MNHNS, CDR2 SASEGT. With 3 bases clipped from V and 4 bases from J, the junction kept 2 bases outside the gene matches. The CDR3 sequence: CASSDTGGSDTQYF. CDR3 in DNA: TGTGCCAGCAGTGATACAGGGGGCTCAGATACGCAGTATTTT.

This clone was seen once. This chain connects TRBV28 to TRBJ1-1, with 9 bases aligning to TRBD1. Trimming removed 8 bases from V and 1 base from J; junction bases left unmatched: 2. Germline V gene data show CDR1 as MDHEN and CDR2 as SYDVKM. The CDR3 has 13 residues. The CDR3 protein is CASLDRGNTEAFF. The CDR3 DNA follows: TGTGCCAGCCTGGACAGGGGGAACACTGAAGCTTTCTTT.

V is TRBV5-1 and J is TRBJ2-3; the D is unclear. Germline CDR1 and CDR2: SGHRS and YFSETQ. The CDR3 is 13 residues long. V was clipped by 4 bases and J by 0 bases, with 6 bases between them. The DNA for the CDR3 is TGCGCCAGCAGCCCTGGGAGCACAGATACGCAGTATTTT. Translated, it gives CASSPGSTDTQYF.

V and J are TRBV7-3 and TRBJ2-5, with D unclear. The CDR3 has 12 residues. Germline V gene lookup returns CDR1 SGHTA and CDR2 FQGTGA. V lost 2 bases to trimming and J lost 5 bases, with 6 bases between them. CDR3 residues: CASSLVGETQYF. CDR3 bases: TGTGCCAGCAGCTTAGTGGGGGAGACCCAGTACTTC.

The chain has TRBV27 and TRBJ2-5; D is unresolved. V was shortened by 5 bases and J by 5 bases, with 12 bases between the two germline ends. Germline V lookup: CDR1 MNHEY, CDR2 SMNVEV (reference sequence). This CDR3 is 13 amino acids long. For the CDR3, the DNA is TGTGCCAGCAGTGTTAGATTCCAGGAGACCCAGTACTTC. Translated: CASSVRFQETQYF.

This sequence joins TRBV6-5 and TRBJ1-4, with TRBD1 as a possible D gene (6 bases). The germline gives CDR1 MNHEY, CDR2 SVGAGI. Trimming shortened V by 8 bases and J by 10 bases, and 17 bases separated the two germline ends. The CDR3 extends over 13 amino acids. The CDR3 region has the DNA TGTGCCAGCCAGCGGGGGAGGGGGGGAAAACTGTTTTTT. It codes for CASQRGRGGKLFF.

This chain connects TRBV30 to TRBJ2-1, with D uncertain. This CDR3 comprises 14 residues. V dropped 0 bases and J dropped 4 bases, with 10 bases sitting between them. CDR1 and CDR2 (germline): GTSNPN, SVGIG (reference sequence). CDR3 amino acids: CAWSVGHLYNEQFF. Here the CDR3 DNA reads TGTGCCTGGAGTGTTGGGCACCTATACAATGAGCAGTTCTTC.

The chain combines TRBV7-3 with TRBJ1-2; D is undetermined. The CDR3 has 12 residues. Trimming cost V 2 bases and J 8 bases, with 9 bases left between them. The germline gives CDR1 SGHTA, CDR2 FQGTGA. CDR3 sequence (DNA): TGTGCCAGCAGCTTAGGTCCGGGGGGCTACACCTTC. Encoded protein: CASSLGPGGYTF.

The chain has TRBV18 and TRBJ2-1; TRBD2 agrees at 7 bases. CDR1 and CDR2 (germline): KGHSH, LQKENI. The CDR3 extends over 15 amino acids. V shed 5 bases, J shed 14 bases, and the junction held 18 bases outside the gene matches. For the CDR3, the DNA is TGTGCCAGCTCATCCTCTAGCGGAGCCTTTGAGTGGGAGTTCTTC. Encoded protein: CASSSSSGAFEWEFF.

V gene TRBV4-3 combines with J gene TRBJ2-6; D not resolved. V was pared by 0 bases and J by 1 base, with 7 bases between. Germline V CDR1 and CDR2: LGHNA, YSLEER. CDR3 length: 16 amino acids. The chain's CDR3 is CASSQDPNSGANVLTF. The CDR3 nucleotides read TGCGCCAGCAGCCAAGATCCGAATTCTGGGGCCAACGTCCTGACTTTC.